This T cell receptor beta chain was retrieved from a study of cytomegalovirus exposure and HLA in healthy donors. General observations from the study: TCR beta sequences reportedly predicted the HLA-A and HLA-B alleles of most subjects accurately. TCR beta chain V- and J-gene trimming was linked, in a later analysis, to a missense variant in DCLRE1C.

On this clone: Its antigen is not identified.

60 Vbeta and 13 Jbeta primers were used in PCR. Method: immunoSEQ multiplex PCR; TCRdb's copy keeps in-frame clones and lacks some. This sample has over 150,000 clones, with 70% to 85% found just once. Germline-derived CDR1 and CDR2 are MNHNS and SASEGT. Trimming took 1 base from V and 4 from J; bases not matched to a gene: 16. This CDR3 region has 18 residues. The specimen sequenced was PBMCs. The chain joins TRBV6-1 to TRBJ2-7; 7 bases match TRBD1. The sequence was collected from a man aged 25-45 years in good health and CMV-seronegative. The CDR3 DNA reads TGTGCCAGCAGTGAAGAAAAGGGACAGCAATTTTTTGGGTACGAGCAGTACTTC. Translating it yields CASSEEKGQQFFGYEQYF.